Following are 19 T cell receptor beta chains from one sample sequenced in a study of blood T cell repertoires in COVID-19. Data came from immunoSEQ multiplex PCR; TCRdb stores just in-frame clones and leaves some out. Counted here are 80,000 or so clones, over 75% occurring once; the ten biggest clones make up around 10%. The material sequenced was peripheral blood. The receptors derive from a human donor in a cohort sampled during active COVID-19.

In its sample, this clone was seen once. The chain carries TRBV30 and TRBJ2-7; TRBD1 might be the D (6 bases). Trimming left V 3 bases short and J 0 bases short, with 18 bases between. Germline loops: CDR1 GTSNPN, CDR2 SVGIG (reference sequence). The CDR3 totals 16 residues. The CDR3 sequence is CAWSPRQGLGSYEQYF. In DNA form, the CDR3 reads TGTGCCTGGAGCCCTCGGCAGGGGTTGGGCTCCTACGAGCAGTACTTC.

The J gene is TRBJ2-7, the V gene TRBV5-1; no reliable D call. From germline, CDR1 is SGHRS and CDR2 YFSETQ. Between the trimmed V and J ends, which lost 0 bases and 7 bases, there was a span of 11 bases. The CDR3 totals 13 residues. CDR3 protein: CASSLGAGREQYF. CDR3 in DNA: TGCGCCAGCAGCTTGGGGGCCGGAAGGGAGCAGTACTTC.

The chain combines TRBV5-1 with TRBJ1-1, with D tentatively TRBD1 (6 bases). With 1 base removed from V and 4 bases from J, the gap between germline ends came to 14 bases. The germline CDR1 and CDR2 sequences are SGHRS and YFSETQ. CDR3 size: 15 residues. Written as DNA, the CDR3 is TGCGCCAGCAGCTTGTGGAGTCAGGGGAGCACTGAAGCTTTCTTT. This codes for CASSLWSQGSTEAFF.

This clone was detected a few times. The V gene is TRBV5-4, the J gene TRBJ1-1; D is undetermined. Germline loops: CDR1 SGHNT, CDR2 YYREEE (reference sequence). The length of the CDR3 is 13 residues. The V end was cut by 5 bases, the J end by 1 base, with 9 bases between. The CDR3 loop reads CASSRGPNTEAFF. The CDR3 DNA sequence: TGTGCCAGCAGTCGTGGGCCGAACACTGAAGCTTTCTTT.

CDR3 residues: CASSVDRGGREKLFF. For the CDR3, the DNA is TGCGCCAGCAGCGTAGACAGGGGAGGTCGAGAAAAACTGTTTTTT. The rearrangement uses TRBV5-1 and TRBJ1-4, with 8 positions matching TRBD1. This CDR3 has 15 residues. Germline V gene data show CDR1 as SGHRS and CDR2 as YFSETQ. The ends lost 4 bases at V and 8 bases at J; junction bases unmatched: 10. The full variable domain, completed using reference TRBV5-1 and TRBJ1-4, is KAGVTQTPRYLIKTRGQQVTLSCSPISGHRSVSWYQQTPGQGLQFLFEYFSETQRNKGNFPGRFSGRQFSNSRSEMNVSTLELGDSALYLCASSVDRGGREKLFFGSGTQLSVL.

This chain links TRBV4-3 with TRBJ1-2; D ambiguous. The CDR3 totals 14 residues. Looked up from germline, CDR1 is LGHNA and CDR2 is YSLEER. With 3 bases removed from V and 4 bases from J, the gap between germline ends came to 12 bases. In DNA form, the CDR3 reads TGCGCCAGCAGCCAGCGACGGGAGGGCTATGGCTACACCTTC. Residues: CASSQRREGYGYTF.

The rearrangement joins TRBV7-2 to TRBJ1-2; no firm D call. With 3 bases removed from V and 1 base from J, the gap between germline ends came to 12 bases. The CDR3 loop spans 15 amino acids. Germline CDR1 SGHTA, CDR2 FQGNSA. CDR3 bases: TGTGCCAGCAGCTTTCAAGAGGGTGGTAACTATGGCTACACCTTC. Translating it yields CASSFQEGGNYGYTF. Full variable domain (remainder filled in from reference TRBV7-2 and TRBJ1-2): GAGVSQSPSNKVTEKGKDVELRCDPISGHTALYWYRQSLGQGLEFLIYFQGNSAPDKSGLPSDRFSAERTGGSVSTLTIQRTQQEDSAVYLCASSFQEGGNYGYTFGSGTRLTVV.

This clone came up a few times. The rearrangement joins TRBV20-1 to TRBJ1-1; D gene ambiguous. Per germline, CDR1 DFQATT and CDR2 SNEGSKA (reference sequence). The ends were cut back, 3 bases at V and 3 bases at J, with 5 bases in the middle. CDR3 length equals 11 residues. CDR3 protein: CSASPYTEAFF. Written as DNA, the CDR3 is TGCAGTGCTAGCCCGTACACTGAAGCTTTCTTT.

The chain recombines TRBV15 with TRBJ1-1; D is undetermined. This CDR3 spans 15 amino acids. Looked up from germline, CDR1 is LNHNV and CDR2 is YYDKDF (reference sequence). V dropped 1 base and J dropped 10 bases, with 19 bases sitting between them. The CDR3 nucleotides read TGTGCCACCAGCAGAGGAGGAGGGCCGATTATTGGAGCTTTCTTT. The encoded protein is CATSRGGGPIIGAFF.

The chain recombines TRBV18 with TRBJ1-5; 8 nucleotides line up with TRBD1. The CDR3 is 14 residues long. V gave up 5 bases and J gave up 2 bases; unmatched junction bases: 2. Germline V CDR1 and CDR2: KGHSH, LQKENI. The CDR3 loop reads CASSGGQGNQPQHF. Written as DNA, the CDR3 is TGTGCCAGCTCAGGGGGACAGGGCAATCAGCCCCAGCATTTT.

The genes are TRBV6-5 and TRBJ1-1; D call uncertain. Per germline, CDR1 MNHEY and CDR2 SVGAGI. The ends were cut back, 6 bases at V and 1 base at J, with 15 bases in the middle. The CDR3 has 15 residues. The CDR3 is CASRIGVYGNTEAFF. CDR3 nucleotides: TGTGCCAGCAGAATCGGGGTGTACGGGAACACTGAAGCTTTCTTT.

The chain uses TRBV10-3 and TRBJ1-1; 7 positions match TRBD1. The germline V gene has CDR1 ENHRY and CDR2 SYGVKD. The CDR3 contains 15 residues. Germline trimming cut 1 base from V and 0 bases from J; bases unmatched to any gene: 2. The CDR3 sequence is CAISEYRGMNTEAFF. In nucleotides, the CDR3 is TGTGCCATCAGTGAGTACAGGGGCATGAACACTGAAGCTTTCTTT.

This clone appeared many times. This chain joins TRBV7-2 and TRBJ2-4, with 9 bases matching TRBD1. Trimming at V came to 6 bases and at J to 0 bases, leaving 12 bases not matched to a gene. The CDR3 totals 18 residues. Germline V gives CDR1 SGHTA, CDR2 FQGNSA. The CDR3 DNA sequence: TGTGCCAGCAGGAAGGACAGGGGCCCCTCCTTAGCCAAAAACATTCAGTACTTC. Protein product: CASRKDRGPSLAKNIQYF. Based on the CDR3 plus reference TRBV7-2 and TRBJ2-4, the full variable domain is GAGVSQSPSNKVTEKGKDVELRCDPISGHTALYWYRQSLGQGLEFLIYFQGNSAPDKSGLPSDRFSAERTGGSVSTLTIQRTQQEDSAVYLCASRKDRGPSLAKNIQYFGAGTRLSVL.

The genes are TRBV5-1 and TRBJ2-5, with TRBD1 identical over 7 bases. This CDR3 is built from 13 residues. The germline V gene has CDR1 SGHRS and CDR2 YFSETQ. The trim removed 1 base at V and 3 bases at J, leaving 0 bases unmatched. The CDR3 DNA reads TGCGCCAGCAGCTTGACAGGGGAAGAGACCCAGTACTTC. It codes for CASSLTGEETQYF.

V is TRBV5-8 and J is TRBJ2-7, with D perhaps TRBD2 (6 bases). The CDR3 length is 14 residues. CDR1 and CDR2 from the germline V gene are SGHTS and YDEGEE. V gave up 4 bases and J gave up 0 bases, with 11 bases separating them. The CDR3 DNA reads TGTGCCAGCAGCCGGACTACGAGCTCCTACGAGCAGTACGTC. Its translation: CASSRTTSSYEQYV.

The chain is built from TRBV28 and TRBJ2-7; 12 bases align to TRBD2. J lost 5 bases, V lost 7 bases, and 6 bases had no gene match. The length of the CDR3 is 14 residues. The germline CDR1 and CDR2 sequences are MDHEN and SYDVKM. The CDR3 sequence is CASNLLAGGHEQYF. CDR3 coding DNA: TGTGCCAGCAACCTACTAGCGGGGGGCCACGAGCAGTACTTC.

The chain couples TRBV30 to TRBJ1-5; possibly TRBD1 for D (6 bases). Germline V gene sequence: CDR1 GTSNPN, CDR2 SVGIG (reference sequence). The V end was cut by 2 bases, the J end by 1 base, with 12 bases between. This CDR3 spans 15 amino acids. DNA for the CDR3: TGTGCCTGGAGTACCAGGGGAAGGAGCAATCAGCCCCAGCATTTT. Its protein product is CAWSTRGRSNQPQHF.

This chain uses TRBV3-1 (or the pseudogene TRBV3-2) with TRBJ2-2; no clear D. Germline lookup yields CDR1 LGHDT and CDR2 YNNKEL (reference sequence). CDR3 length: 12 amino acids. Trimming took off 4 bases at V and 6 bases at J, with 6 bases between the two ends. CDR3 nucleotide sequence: TGTGCCAGCAGCCCTTCGGCCGGGGAGCTGTTTTTT. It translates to CASSPSAGELFF.

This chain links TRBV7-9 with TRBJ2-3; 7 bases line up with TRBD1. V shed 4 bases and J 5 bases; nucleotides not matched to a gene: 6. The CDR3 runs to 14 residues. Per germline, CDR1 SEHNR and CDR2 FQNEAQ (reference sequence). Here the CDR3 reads CASSSTGVKDTQYF. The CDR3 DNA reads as TGTGCCAGCAGCTCCACAGGGGTAAAAGATACGCAGTATTTT.